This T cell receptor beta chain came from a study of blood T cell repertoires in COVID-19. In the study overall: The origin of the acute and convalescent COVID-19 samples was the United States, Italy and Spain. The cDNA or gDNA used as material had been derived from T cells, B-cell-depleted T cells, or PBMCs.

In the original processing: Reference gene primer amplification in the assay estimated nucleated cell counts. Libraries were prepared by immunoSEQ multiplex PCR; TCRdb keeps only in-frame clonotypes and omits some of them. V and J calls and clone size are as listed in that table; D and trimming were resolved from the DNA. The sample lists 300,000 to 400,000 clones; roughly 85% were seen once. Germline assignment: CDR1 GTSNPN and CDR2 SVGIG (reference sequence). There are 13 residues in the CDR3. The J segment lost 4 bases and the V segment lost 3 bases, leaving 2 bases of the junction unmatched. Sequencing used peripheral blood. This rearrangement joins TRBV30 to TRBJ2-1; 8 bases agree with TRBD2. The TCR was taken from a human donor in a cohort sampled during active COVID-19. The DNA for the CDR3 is TGTGCCTGGAGCGGGGGGGTTTACAATGAGCAGTTCTTC. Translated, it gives CAWSGGVYNEQFF.